This T cell receptor (beta chain) is drawn from a study of cytomegalovirus exposure and HLA in healthy donors. About the study: The study's early data release held 80 million to 95 million unique TCRs from HLA-typed donors. Overall study results and limits: Later, an analysis found that common viral pathogens appeared to be linked with several of the most significant clusters. Analysis was carried out at a later point, and it linked a missense DCLRE1C variant to TCR beta V- and J-gene trimming.

With respect to this clone: What it recognizes is unknown.

13 Jbeta primers and 60 Vbeta primers were used for the PCR. Using immunoSEQ multiplex PCR, the repertoire was profiled, and TCRdb retains in-frame clones only, with some absent. This sample carries over 130,000 clones, more than 75% of them seen once, and the ten largest clones take less than 2%. Germline V gives CDR1 SGHAT, CDR2 FQNNGV. Germline trimming cut 5 bases from V and 0 bases from J; bases unmatched to any gene: 9. The length of the CDR3 is 18 residues. The TCR sequence derives from a man in his forties in good health and CMV-seronegative. The sequenced sample consisted of PBMCs. The rearrangement links TRBV11-2 to TRBJ2-6, with 8 bases identical to TRBD1. CDR3 sequence reads: CASSKEGQVYSGANVLTF. The CDR3 DNA reads as TGTGCCAGCAGCAAAGAGGGACAGGTCTACTCTGGGGCCAACGTCCTGACTTTC.